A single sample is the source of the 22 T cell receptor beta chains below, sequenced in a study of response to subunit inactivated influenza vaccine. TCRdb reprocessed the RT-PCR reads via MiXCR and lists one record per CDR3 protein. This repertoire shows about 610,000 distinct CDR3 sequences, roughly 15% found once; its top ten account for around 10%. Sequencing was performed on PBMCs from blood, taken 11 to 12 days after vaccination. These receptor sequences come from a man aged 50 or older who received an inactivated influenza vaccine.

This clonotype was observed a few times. CDR3 region: CASSQDWGASNYGYTF. In nucleotides, the CDR3 is TGTGCCAGCAGCCAAGATTGGGGGGCGTCTAACTATGGCTACACCTTC. This chain links TRBV14 with TRBJ1-2, with TRBD1 as a possible D gene (6 bases). Germline loops: CDR1 SGHDN, CDR2 FVKESK. The CDR3 loop spans 16 amino acids. V was cut by 0 bases and J by 0 bases, with 11 bases left in between.

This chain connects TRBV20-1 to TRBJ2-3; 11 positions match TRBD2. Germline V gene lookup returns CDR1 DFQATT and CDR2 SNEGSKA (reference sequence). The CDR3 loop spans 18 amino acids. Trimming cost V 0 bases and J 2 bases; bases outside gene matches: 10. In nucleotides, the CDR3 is TGCAGTGCTAGAGATTGGGGTCTAGCGGGGGGAAACACAGATACGCAGTATTTT. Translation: CSARDWGLAGGNTDTQYF.

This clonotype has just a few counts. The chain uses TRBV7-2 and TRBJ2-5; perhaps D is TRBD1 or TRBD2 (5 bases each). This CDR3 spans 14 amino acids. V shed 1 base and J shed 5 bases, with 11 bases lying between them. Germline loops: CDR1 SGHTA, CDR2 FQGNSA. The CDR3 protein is CASSLGDLRETQYF. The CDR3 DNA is TGTGCCAGCAGCTTAGGGGACCTCCGGGAGACCCAGTACTTC.

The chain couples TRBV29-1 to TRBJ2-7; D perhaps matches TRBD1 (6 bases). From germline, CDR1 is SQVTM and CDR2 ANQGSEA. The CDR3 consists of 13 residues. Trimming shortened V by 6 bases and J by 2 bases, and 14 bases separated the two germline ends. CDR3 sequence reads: CSVRGPVTYEQYF. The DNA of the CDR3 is TGCAGCGTCAGGGGACCGGTAACCTACGAGCAGTACTTC.

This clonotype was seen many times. CDR3 bases: TGTGCCAGCAGTTTTGGAGGGGGGCTAATTGAAGCTTTCTTT. Its translation: CASSFGGGLIEAFF. The chain uses TRBV12-3 or TRBV12-4 and TRBJ1-1; a weak D match, TRBD1 (6 bases). Trimming took off 3 bases at V and 7 bases at J, with 15 bases between the two ends. CDR3 length equals 14 residues.

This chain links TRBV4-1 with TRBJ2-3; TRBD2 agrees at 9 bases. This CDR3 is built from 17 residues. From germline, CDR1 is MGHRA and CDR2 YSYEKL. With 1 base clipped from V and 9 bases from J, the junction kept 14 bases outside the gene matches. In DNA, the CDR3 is TGCGCCAGCAGCCAAGTAGGGATGAGGCGGGGGGGAGACACGCAGTATTTT. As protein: CASSQVGMRRGGDTQYF.

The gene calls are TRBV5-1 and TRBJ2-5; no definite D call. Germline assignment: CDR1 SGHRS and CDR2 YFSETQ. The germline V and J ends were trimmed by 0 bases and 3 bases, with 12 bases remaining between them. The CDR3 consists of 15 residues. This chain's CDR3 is CASSLAGLPEETQYF. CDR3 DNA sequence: TGCGCCAGCAGCTTGGCCGGTTTACCTGAAGAGACCCAGTACTTC.

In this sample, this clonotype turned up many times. The CDR3 region is CASRMDSQGRSGELFF. The CDR3 DNA follows: TGTGCCAGCAGGATGGATTCTCAGGGGCGAAGCGGGGAGCTGTTTTTT. V gene TRBV7-9 combines with J gene TRBJ2-2; possibly TRBD1 for D (6 bases). Germline V CDR1 and CDR2: SEHNR, FQNEAQ (reference sequence). The CDR3 loop spans 16 amino acids. Trimming took off 6 bases at V and 7 bases at J, with 21 bases between the two ends.

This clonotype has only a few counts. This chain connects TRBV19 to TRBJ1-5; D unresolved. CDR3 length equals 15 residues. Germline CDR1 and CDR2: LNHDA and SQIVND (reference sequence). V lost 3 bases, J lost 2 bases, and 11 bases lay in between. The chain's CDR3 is CASSMRGSGNQPQHF. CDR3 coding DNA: TGTGCCAGTAGTATGCGCGGGTCGGGCAATCAGCCCCAGCATTTT.

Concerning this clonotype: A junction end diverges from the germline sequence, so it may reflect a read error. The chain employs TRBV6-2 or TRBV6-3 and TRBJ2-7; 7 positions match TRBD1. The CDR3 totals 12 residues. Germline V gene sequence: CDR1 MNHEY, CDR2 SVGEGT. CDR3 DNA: TGTGCCAGCAGTTCGACAGGGTTCGAGCAGTGCTTC. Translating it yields CASSSTGFEQCF.

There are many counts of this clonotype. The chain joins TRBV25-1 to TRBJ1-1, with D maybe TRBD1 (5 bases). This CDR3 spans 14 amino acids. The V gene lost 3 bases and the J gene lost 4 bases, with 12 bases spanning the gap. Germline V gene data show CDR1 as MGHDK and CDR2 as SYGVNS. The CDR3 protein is CASSEEGPVTEAFF. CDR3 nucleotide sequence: TGTGCCAGCAGTGAGGAGGGGCCGGTCACTGAAGCTTTCTTT.

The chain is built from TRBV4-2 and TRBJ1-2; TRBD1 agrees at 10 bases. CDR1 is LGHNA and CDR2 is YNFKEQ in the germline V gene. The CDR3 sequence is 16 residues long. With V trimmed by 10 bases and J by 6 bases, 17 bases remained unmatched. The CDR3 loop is CAIGPVLGTGVNGYTF. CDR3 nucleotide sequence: TGTGCCATCGGCCCCGTGCTCGGGACAGGGGTAAATGGCTACACCTTC.

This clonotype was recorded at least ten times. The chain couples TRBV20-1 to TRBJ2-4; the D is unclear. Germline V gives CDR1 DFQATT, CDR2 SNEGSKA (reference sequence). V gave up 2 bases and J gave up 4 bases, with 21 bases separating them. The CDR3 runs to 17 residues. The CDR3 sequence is CSARSGRPILNKNIQYF. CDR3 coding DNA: TGCAGTGCTAGATCAGGACGTCCAATCCTAAATAAAAACATTCAGTACTTC.

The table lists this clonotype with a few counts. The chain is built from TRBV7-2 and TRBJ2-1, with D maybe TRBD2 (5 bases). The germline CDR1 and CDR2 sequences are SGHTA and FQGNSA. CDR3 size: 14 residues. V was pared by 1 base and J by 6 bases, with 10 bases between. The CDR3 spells CASSLGLASNEQFF. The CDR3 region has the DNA TGTGCCAGCAGCTTAGGGCTAGCCTCCAATGAGCAGTTCTTC.

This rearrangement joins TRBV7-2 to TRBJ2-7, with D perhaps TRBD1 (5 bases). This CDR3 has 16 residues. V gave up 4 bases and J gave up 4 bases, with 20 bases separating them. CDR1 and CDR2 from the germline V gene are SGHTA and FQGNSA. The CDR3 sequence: CASSYMTALTWYEQYF. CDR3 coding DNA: TGTGCCAGCAGCTACATGACAGCGCTTACCTGGTACGAGCAGTACTTC.

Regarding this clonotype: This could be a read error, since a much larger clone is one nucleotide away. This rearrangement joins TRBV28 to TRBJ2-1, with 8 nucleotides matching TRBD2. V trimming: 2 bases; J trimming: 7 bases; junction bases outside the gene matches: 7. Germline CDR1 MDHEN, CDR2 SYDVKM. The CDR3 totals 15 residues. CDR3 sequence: CASSLVGGRKNEQFF. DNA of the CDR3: TGTGCCAGCAGTTTAGTCGGCGGGAGGAAGAATGAGCAGTTCTTC.

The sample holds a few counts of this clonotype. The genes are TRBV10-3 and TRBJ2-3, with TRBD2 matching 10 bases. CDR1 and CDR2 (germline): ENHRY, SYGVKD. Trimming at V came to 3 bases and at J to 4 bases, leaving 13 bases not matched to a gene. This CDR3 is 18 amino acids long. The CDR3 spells CAISDGTSAPKRADTQYF. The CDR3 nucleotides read TGTGCCATCAGTGACGGGACTAGCGCCCCGAAGAGGGCAGATACGCAGTATTTT.

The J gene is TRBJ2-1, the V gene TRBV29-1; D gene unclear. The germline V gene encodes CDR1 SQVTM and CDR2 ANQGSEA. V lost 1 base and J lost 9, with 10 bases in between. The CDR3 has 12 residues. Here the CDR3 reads CSVEGVAGEQFF. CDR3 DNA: TGCAGCGTTGAAGGGGTCGCCGGTGAGCAGTTCTTC.

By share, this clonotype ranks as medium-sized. CDR3 protein: CASRVDSGPYNEQFF. For the CDR3, the DNA is TGTGCCAGCAGAGTAGACTCCGGCCCCTACAATGAGCAGTTCTTC. The chain recombines TRBV12-3 or TRBV12-4 with TRBJ2-1; D remains unclear. The CDR3 spans 15 residues. V lost 6 bases and J lost 2, with 14 bases in between.

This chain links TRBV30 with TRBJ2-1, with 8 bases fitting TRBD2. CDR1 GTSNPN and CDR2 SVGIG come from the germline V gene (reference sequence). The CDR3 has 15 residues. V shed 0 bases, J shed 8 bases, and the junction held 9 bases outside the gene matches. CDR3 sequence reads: CAWSVQAGAPYEQFF. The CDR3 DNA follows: TGTGCCTGGAGTGTACAAGCGGGAGCCCCTTATGAGCAGTTCTTC. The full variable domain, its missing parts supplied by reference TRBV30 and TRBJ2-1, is SQTIHQWPATLVQPVGSPLSLECTVEGTSNPNLYWYRQAAGRGLQLLFYSVGIGQISSEVPQNLSASRPQDRQFILSSKKLLLSDSGFYLCAWSVQAGAPYEQFFGPGTRLTVL.

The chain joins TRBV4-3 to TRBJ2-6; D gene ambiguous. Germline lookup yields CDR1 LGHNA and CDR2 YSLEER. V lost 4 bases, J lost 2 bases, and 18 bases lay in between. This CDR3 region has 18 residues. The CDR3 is CASSREISPPPGANVLTF. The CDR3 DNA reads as TGCGCCAGCAGCCGAGAAATCTCACCCCCACCTGGGGCCAACGTCCTGACTTTC.

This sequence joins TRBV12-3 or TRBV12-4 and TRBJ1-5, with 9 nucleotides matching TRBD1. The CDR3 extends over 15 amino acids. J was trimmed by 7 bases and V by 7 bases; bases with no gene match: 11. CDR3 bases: TGTGCCAGCAAGACGGGACAGGGCATTCACCAGCCCCAGCATTTT. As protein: CASKTGQGIHQPQHF.